Given below is one TCR beta chain in context. Its antigen is still unknown. A single record per CDR3 protein comes from TCRdb applying MiXCR to the 5' RACE reads. The profile covers about 430,000 distinct CDR3 sequences, with roughly a sixth appearing a single time and roughly a sixth taken by the ten largest. The data are from a study of T cells after yellow fever vaccination. The germline V gene has CDR1 LGHNA and CDR2 YNFKEQ. This CDR3 has 15 residues. V gave up 5 bases and J gave up 2 bases; unmatched junction bases: 7. Study-wide results and limits: A weaker but faster secondary response was observed, peaking on day 5 versus 15. Across the CD4 and CD8 compartments, a small share of clonotypes was present in both.

The starting material was PBMCs, obtained before the yellow fever booster vaccination. The V and J genes are TRBV4-2 and TRBJ2-3; TRBD1 agrees at 7 bases. The receptor comes from a man aged 18 to 30 who received the YFV17D yellow fever vaccine. The CDR3 coding sequence is TGTGCCAGCAGCATCCGGACAGGAAACACAGATACGCAGTATTTT. Translating it yields CASSIRTGNTDTQYF.